The 6 T cell receptor beta chains listed next were all sequenced from one sample in a study of blood T cell dynamics during melanoma immunotherapy. Only in-frame clones appear in the TCRdb table, and some are missing; sequencing was by immunoSEQ multiplex PCR. The table shows over 10,000 clones, with around 85% occurring only once. Time point specified: pre-treatment baseline. The sample here was blood, taken from a patient treated with checkpoint blockade. The receptors come from a human donor with melanoma.

The V gene is TRBV19, the J gene TRBJ2-5; 7 nucleotides line up with TRBD1. Looked up from germline, CDR1 is LNHDA and CDR2 is SQIVND (reference sequence). J lost 1 base, V lost 4 bases, and 9 bases had no gene match. The CDR3 covers 16 residues. In DNA form, the CDR3 reads TGTGCCAGTAGTACCCCTGGGGCAGGGGGCCAAGAGACCCAGTACTTC. Its translation: CASSTPGAGGQETQYF. Filled out from reference TRBV19 and TRBJ2-5, the complete variable domain reads DGGITQSPKYLFRKEGQNVTLSCEQNLNHDAMYWYRQDPGQGLRLIYYSQIVNDFQKGDIAEGYSVSREKKESFPLTVTSAQKNPTAFYLCASSTPGAGGQETQYFGPGTRLLVL.

The chain recombines TRBV7-9 with TRBJ1-5, with D maybe TRBD1 (5 bases). There are 16 residues in the CDR3. V lost 5 bases, J lost 2 bases, and 16 bases lay in between. Germline loops: CDR1 SEHNR, CDR2 FQNEAQ (reference sequence). CDR3 in DNA: TGTGCCAGCAGCCTGGGGGAGGGGCTAGGCAATCAGCCCCAGCATTTT. Its translation is CASSLGEGLGNQPQHF.

V and J are TRBV2 and TRBJ2-5; D is possibly TRBD1 or TRBD2 (6 bases each). The V gene's germline CDR1 is SNHLY and CDR2 FYNNEI. The CDR3 runs 15 residues. Trimming removed 4 bases from V and 4 bases from J, with 16 bases in between. In DNA, the CDR3 is TGTGCCAGCAGTGTTCTAGGGGGGAAGGGAGAGACCCAGTACTTC. Translated: CASSVLGGKGETQYF.

This clone has only a few counts. This sequence joins TRBV6-6 and TRBJ2-5; TRBD1 matches 7 bases. The CDR3 contains 15 residues. The V gene's germline CDR1 is MNHNY and CDR2 SVGAGI (reference sequence). V was pared by 0 bases and J by 2 bases, with 3 bases of the junction left unmatched. CDR3 sequence reads: CASSYSGTDQETQYF. CDR3 DNA sequence: TGTGCCAGCAGTTACTCGGGGACAGATCAAGAGACCCAGTACTTC.

The genes are TRBV19 and TRBJ1-2, with a possible D match to TRBD1 (6 bases). There are 16 residues in the CDR3. The germline CDR1 and CDR2 sequences are LNHDA and SQIVND (reference sequence). V was cut by 4 bases and J by 2 bases, with 17 bases left in between. CDR3 sequence reads: CASSKLKQGWNYGYTF. As DNA, the CDR3 is TGTGCCAGTAGTAAACTCAAACAGGGTTGGAACTATGGCTACACCTTC.

The rearrangement links TRBV2 to TRBJ2-3, with D hard to call. The CDR3 extends over 15 amino acids. The V and J ends lost 6 bases and 2 bases respectively, with 15 bases between them. Germline CDR1 is SNHLY and CDR2 is FYNNEI. The CDR3 region is CASSLGDAVTDTQYF. DNA of the CDR3: TGTGCCAGCAGCCTTGGGGATGCGGTCACAGATACGCAGTATTTT.